Listed below are T cell receptor beta chains from one sample, sequenced in a study of shared clonotypes between healthy human individuals. Sequencing was performed with immunoSEQ multiplex PCR; in TCRdb, only in-frame clones are kept and a portion is missing. The sample records about 1.1 million clones, about 84% being singletons. The specimen was memory CD4+ T cells from PBMCs. The receptor source for this set is a man younger than 35 in good health. Some clones in this sample may be carry-over from other donors' samples. Both conserved end residues are part of each CDR3. A D gene is named only where the DNA matches it firmly. Size is stated for part of the rows, as once, few or many counts, or as a class when the clone is expanded.

clone_size,d_call,v_call,j_call,cdr3_aa,cdr3_nt
.,.,TRBV7-2,TRBJ1-6,CASSPSQGSNSPLHF,TGTGCCAGCAGCCCAAGCCAGGGAAGTAATTCACCCCTCCACTTT
.,.,TRBV28,TRBJ2-5,CASSFLNRETQYF,TGTGCCAGCAGTTTCCTCAATCGGGAGACCCAGTACTTC
.,.,TRBV18,TRBJ1-4,CASSPGQSNEKLFF,TGTGCCAGCTCACCAGGGCAGTCTAATGAAAAACTGTTTTTT
.,TRBD2,TRBV27,TRBJ2-3,CASSLLSLTSGSTDTQYF,TGTGCCAGCAGTTTATTATCATTGACTAGCGGGAGCACAGATACGCAGTATTTT
once,.,TRBV29-1,TRBJ2-7,CSVVADILTYEQYF,TGCAGCGTTGTCGCGGACATCCTCACCTACGAGCAGTACTTC
.,TRBD1,TRBV19,TRBJ1-1,CASSPRDSKAFF,TGTGCCAGTAGTCCCCGGGACAGTAAAGCTTTCTTT
.,TRBD1,TRBV30,TRBJ1-5,CAWTGGTGNQPQHF,TGTGCCTGGACCGGGGGGACAGGGAATCAGCCCCAGCATTTT
.,TRBD2,TRBV2,TRBJ2-1,CASSERAGVYNEQFF,TGTGCCAGCAGTGAAAGGGCGGGAGTCTACAATGAGCAGTTCTTC
few,TRBD1,TRBV4-1,TRBJ1-5,CASSQGGQGPRGQPQHF,TGCGCCAGCAGCCAAGGAGGACAGGGACCCAGGGGTCAGCCCCAGCATTTT
.,.,TRBV27,TRBJ1-2,CASSLAPGAGYGYTF,TGTGCCAGCAGTTTAGCGCCCGGGGCGGGCTATGGCTACACCTTC
.,.,TRBV2,TRBJ2-1,CASSFSEGRNEQFF,TGTGCCAGCAGTTTTTCGGAGGGGCGCAATGAGCAGTTCTTC
.,.,TRBV19,TRBJ2-3,CASSVGGPDTQYF,TGTGCCAGTTCTGTGGGAGGTCCAGATACGCAGTATTTT
.,.,TRBV6-1,TRBJ2-7,CASSFGVGAYEQYF,TGTGCCAGCAGTTTTGGGGTAGGCGCCTACGAGCAGTACTTC
few,.,TRBV6-1,TRBJ1-1,CASSADGYTEAFF,TGTGCCAGCAGTGCAGACGGTTACACTGAAGCTTTCTTT
.,.,TRBV4-2,TRBJ2-7,CASSRMLTGYEQYF,TGTGCCAGCAGCCGGATGCTTACTGGCTACGAGCAGTACTTC
.,.,TRBV7-2,TRBJ2-7,CASSLGDIYSYEQYF,TGTGCCAGCAGCTTAGGAGACATTTACTCCTACGAGCAGTACTTC
.,.,TRBV5-1,TRBJ1-1,CASSEAPNTEAFF,TGCGCCAGCAGTGAAGCGCCGAACACTGAAGCTTTCTTT
.,TRBD1,TRBV18,TRBJ2-1,CASSLGQGGQFF,TGTGCCAGCTCCCTCGGACAGGGGGGTCAGTTCTTC
many,.,TRBV6-5,TRBJ1-2,CASSYKGNYGYTF,TGTGCCAGCAGTTACAAGGGGAACTATGGCTACACCTTC
few,.,TRBV2,TRBJ2-2,CASSGQRGATGELFF,TGTGCCAGCAGTGGGCAGAGAGGGGCCACCGGGGAGCTGTTTTTT
.,.,TRBV5-1,TRBJ1-6,CASSFNANSPLHF,TGCGCCAGCAGCTTCAATGCTAATTCACCCCTCCACTTT
.,.,TRBV7-9,TRBJ2-5,CASSLIRPFQETQYF,TGTGCCAGCAGCTTAATTAGACCGTTCCAAGAGACCCAGTACTTC
.,TRBD2,TRBV7-2,TRBJ2-1,CASSLGLAGGPASYNEQFF,TGTGCCAGCAGCTTGGGACTAGCGGGAGGTCCCGCTAGCTACAATGAGCAGTTCTTC
.,.,TRBV11-1,TRBJ1-6,CASSTGPGQGLHF,TGTGCCAGCAGCACGGGACCCGGTCAAGGCCTCCACTTT
.,TRBD2,TRBV4-3,TRBJ2-2,CASSLGVAGDHGELFF,TGCGCCAGCAGTCTCGGGGTAGCGGGAGATCACGGGGAGCTGTTTTTT
.,.,TRBV27,TRBJ2-7,CASSSDYTYEQYF,TGTGCCAGCAGTTCCGACTACACCTACGAGCAGTACTTC
.,.,TRBV28,TRBJ2-6,CASSLGTLFKSGANVLTF,TGTGCCAGCAGTCTCGGGACGCTTTTTAAGTCTGGGGCCAACGTCCTGACTTTC
.,TRBD2,TRBV5-1,TRBJ2-1,CASSLATSGYNEQFF,TGCGCCAGCAGCTTGGCAACTAGCGGCTACAATGAGCAGTTCTTC
few,TRBD2,TRBV2,TRBJ2-5,CASSASGRRETQYF,TGTGCCAGCAGTGCTAGCGGGAGACGGGAGACCCAGTACTTC
once,TRBD1,TRBV28,TRBJ1-5,CASSLIQGFQPQHF,TGTGCCAGCAGTTTAATACAGGGGTTTCAGCCCCAGCATTTT
.,.,TRBV11-2,TRBJ1-5,CASSFGSNQPQHF,TGTGCCAGCAGCTTTGGTAGCAATCAGCCCCAGCATTTT